This T cell receptor beta chain was identified during a study of T cell changes during pregnancy in multiple sclerosis. Trimming cost V 2 bases and J 0 bases, with 6 bases left between them. The germline V gene encodes CDR1 SGHTA and CDR2 FQGNSA. The CDR3 sequence is 14 residues long. With respect to this clone: The same CDR3 can be traced to other DNA sequences in this sample.

Some clones are missing from TCRdb's copy, which holds only in-frame ones; the method was immunoSEQ multiplex PCR. The table shows about 20,000 clones, with about nine tenths occurring only once. The source is a female donor in good health, enrolled as a control in a pregnancy study. The rearrangement joins TRBV7-2 to TRBJ2-3; D unclear. Sequences were derived from CD4+ T cells from peripheral blood mononuclear cells, sampled after pregnancy. The CDR3 here is CASSLSSSTDTQYF. The CDR3, as DNA: TGTGCCAGCAGCTTATCGAGTAGCACAGATACGCAGTATTTT.